The sequence of this T cell receptor beta chain was determined in a study of T cell changes during pregnancy in multiple sclerosis. Produced via immunoSEQ multiplex PCR; TCRdb's table is partial and in-frame only. The sample records around 70,000 clones, approximately 90% being singletons. CDR3 length: 16 residues. V shed 4 bases and J shed 1 base, with 14 bases lying between them. Per germline, CDR1 LNHDA and CDR2 SQIVND (reference sequence). The TCR comes from a female donor in good health, enrolled as a control in a pregnancy study. The sample in question was peripheral blood, obtained in the first trimester of pregnancy. This chain connects TRBV19 to TRBJ2-4; a possible D gene is TRBD1 (5 bases). The CDR3 nucleotides read TGTGCCAGTAGTACGCTGACAGTGGGGGCCAAAAACATTCAGTACTTC. Protein sequence: CASSTLTVGAKNIQYF.